This TCR beta chain was documented in a study of blood T cell repertoires in COVID-19. Study summary: There were acute and convalescent COVID-19 samples, and they came from the United States, Italy and Spain. Nucleic acid was either cDNA or gDNA, and it came from T cells, B-cell-depleted T cells, or PBMCs.

In the study's own analysis: Reference gene primers were amplified, and this amplification served to estimate nucleated cell counts. Assay used: immunoSEQ multiplex PCR; TCRdb lists only in-frame clones, some missing. V and J calls and clone size come straight from that table; D and trimming were deduced from the DNA. The sample holds 150,000 or so clones, around 73% seen once. The sample consisted of peripheral blood. The source is a woman aged 50 to 60 with active or convalescent COVID-19.

This chain's CDR3 is CASSLLPTGEEQFF. CDR3 DNA: TGTGCCAGCAGCCTACTCCCCACGGGAGAAGAGCAGTTCTTC. The chain joins TRBV11-3 to TRBJ2-1; D might be TRBD2 (6 bases). Germline V gene sequence: CDR1 SGHNT, CDR2 YENEEA. Deletions cut 5 bases from V and 10 bases from J, with 18 bases between. CDR3 length equals 14 residues.